This T cell receptor (beta chain) was profiled in a study of cytomegalovirus exposure and HLA in healthy donors. Study-wide findings and caveats: The tendency of first-cohort TCR clusters to co-occur in the 130 or so validation repertoires was identified by a subsequent analysis. A few CMV-associated chains were confirmed in vitro to be specific for CMV antigens. Among TCR sequences, most were rare, though some public TCRs appeared in many donors. Reported results showed that the classifier diagnosed cytomegalovirus status with high specificity and sensitivity.

The CDR3 extends over 16 amino acids. CDR1 is MNHEY, CDR2 SVGAGI, per germline. Trimming removed 2 bases from V and 1 base from J, with 14 bases in between. In this sample, this clone turned up once. Its antigen is as yet unknown. Assay: immunoSEQ multiplex PCR; the TCRdb copy retains only in-frame clones and omits some. Of more than 300,000 clones in the sample, 70% to 90% were seen once. This receptor was taken from a woman younger than 30 in good health and CMV-seronegative. J is TRBJ1-1 and V is TRBV6-5; D is unclear. Sequenced sample: PBMCs. CDR3 amino acids: CASSYGQYIGNTEAFF. The DNA for the CDR3 is TGTGCCAGCAGTTACGGGCAGTATATCGGGAACACTGAAGCTTTCTTT.